This T cell receptor (beta chain) was identified during a study of shared clonotypes between healthy human individuals. Study-wide points: Rarefaction demonstrated incomplete sorted-subset sequencing despite large depth. Among the subsets, naive ones generally showed larger estimated richness than memory ones.

Germline CDR1 is MNHEY and CDR2 is SMNVEV (reference sequence). The length of the CDR3 is 14 residues. The V end lost 3 bases, the J end lost 6 bases, and 13 bases lay between the germline ends. Assay used: immunoSEQ multiplex PCR; TCRdb lists only in-frame clones, some missing. The sample holds just over 2,000,000 clones, roughly 94% seen once. Concerning this clone: Its cognate antigen is unknown.

The material sequenced was naive CD4+ T cells sorted from blood. Regarding subset: CD45RA+ positively selected. The chain joins TRBV27 to TRBJ2-3, with D tentatively TRBD1 or TRBD2 (6 bases each). This receptor was identified in a young man in good health. CDR3 coding DNA: TGTGCCAGCAGTTTCCGGGGGCCCTGGGATACGCAGTATTTT. Encoded protein: CASSFRGPWDTQYF.